This T cell receptor beta chain was documented in a study of T cell responses to AZD1222 COVID-19 vaccine. General study results and limits: The span of vaccine-associated CD4 TCRs extended across spike, with dominance at 160-218 and 743-854. Unmutated variant regions reportedly attract nearly half of all spike-specific TCRs.

The CDR3 runs 16 residues. Germline CDR1 is MGHRA and CDR2 is YSYEKL. J gave up 5 bases and V 2 bases, and 7 bases lay outside the gene matches. With regard to this clone: What it binds is not known.

Assay used: immunoSEQ multiplex PCR; TCRdb lists only in-frame clones, some missing. The sample has about 56,000 clones, 70% to 90% seen once; the top ten hold roughly 15%. The material was peripheral blood, obtained on day 0 of AZD1222 vaccination. J is TRBJ2-7 and V is TRBV4-1; 12 positions agree with TRBD1. This TCR derives from an adult in good health. This CDR3 is CASSQSPGTGGDEQYF. In DNA, the CDR3 is TGCGCCAGCAGCCAATCCCCCGGGACAGGGGGCGACGAGCAGTACTTC.